The source of this T cell receptor beta chain is a study of breast tumors, draining lymph nodes, adjacent tissues. Findings of the study overall: Findings are consistent with lymph node origin and intratumoral expansion of most tumor T cells. That most tumor T cells come from lymph nodes remained unproven. Tumors had less TCR diversity than lymph nodes, more than nontumor tissue. Luminal-like breast cancer showed significantly higher tumor–nontumor repertoire similarity than basal-like.

There are 15 residues in the CDR3. Germline-derived CDR1 and CDR2 are SNHLY and FYNNEI. The V gene end was trimmed by 4 bases and the J gene end by 8 bases; junction bases not matched to a gene: 8. Using its own MiXCR run on the multiplex PCR reads, TCRdb lists one record per CDR3 protein. This repertoire shows about 200,000 distinct CDR3 sequences, roughly 31% found once; its top ten account for 4.3%. There are many counts of this clonotype. Its target is unknown. Samples came from axillary lymph nodes draining the breast cancer. The clonotype originates from a female donor with breast cancer. Some clones in this sample may be carry-over from other donors' samples. The sample was axillary lymph node tissue. The V gene is TRBV2, the J gene TRBJ1-4; 9 nucleotides match TRBD1. The DNA for the CDR3 is TGTGCCAGCAGTGTAGACAGGGGGATTTCCGAAAAACTGTTTTTT. Encoded protein: CASSVDRGISEKLFF.